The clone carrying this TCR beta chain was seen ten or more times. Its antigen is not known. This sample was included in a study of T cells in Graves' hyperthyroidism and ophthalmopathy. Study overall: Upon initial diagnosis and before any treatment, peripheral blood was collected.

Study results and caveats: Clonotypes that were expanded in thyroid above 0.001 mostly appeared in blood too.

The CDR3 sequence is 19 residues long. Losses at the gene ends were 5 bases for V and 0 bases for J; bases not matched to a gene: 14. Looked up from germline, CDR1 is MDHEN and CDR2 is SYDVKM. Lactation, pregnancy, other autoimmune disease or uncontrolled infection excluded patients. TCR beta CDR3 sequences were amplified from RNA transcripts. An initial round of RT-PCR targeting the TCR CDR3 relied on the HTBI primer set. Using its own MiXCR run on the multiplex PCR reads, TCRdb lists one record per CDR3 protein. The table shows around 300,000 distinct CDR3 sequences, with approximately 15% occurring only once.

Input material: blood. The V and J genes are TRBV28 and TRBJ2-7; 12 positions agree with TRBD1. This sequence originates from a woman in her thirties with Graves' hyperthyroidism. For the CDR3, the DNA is TGTGCCAGCAGTCTGGGACCGGGACAGGGGGCAATGGACTCCTACGAGCAGTACTTC. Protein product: CASSLGPGQGAMDSYEQYF.